The rows below give T cell receptor beta chains drawn from one sample of a study of T cell repertoires in cytomegalovirus infection. What these receptors recognize is not known. TCRdb used MiXCR to reprocess the reads, holding one entry per CDR3 protein. The sample has under 450,000 distinct CDR3 sequences, nearly 35% seen once. This material consisted of cultured PBMCs, taken from culture after CMV antigen stimulation. All receptors come from a human donor in good health (CMV status not recorded). Some clones in this sample may be carry-over from other donors' samples. CDR3s include the opening cysteine and the closing phenylalanine or tryptophan. The D gene is left open where the match is weak. The size field is filled for only some rows; it gives once, few, many or a size class.

size | J | V | D | CDR3 | DNA
. | TRBJ1-1 | TRBV28 | . | CASSLAGPSNTEAFF | TGTGCCAGCAGTTTAGCGGGGCCTTCGAACACTGAAGCTTTCTTT
few | TRBJ2-1 | TRBV7-2 | TRBD2 | CASSLPPGLAGYNEQFF | TGTGCCAGCAGCTTACCACCGGGACTAGCGGGCTACAATGAGCAGTTCTTC
. | TRBJ2-5 | TRBV14 | . | CASSQGQGLGQETQYF | TGTGCCAGCAGCCAAGGCCAGGGGCTGGGGCAAGAGACCCAGTACTTC
few | TRBJ2-1 | TRBV11-2 | . | CASKSGYNEQFF | TGTGCCAGCAAAAGCGGGTACAATGAGCAGTTCTTC
many | TRBJ2-1 | TRBV7-2 | TRBD2 | CASSASVTSVYEQFF | TGTGCCAGCAGCGCCTCCGTGACTAGCGTATATGAGCAGTTCTTC
many | TRBJ2-7 | TRBV6-2/TRBV6-3 | . | CASSYPETSEQYF | TGTGCCAGCAGTTACCCGGAGACTTCCGAGCAGTACTTC
once | TRBJ1-1 | TRBV10-3 | . | CAISVGTTNTEAFF | TGTGCCATCAGTGTCGGCACAACGAACACTGAAGCTTTCTTT
. | TRBJ1-1 | TRBV3-1 | . | CASSQDYRVYGGRYTEAFF | TGTGCCAGCAGCCAAGATTATCGTGTATATGGGGGGCGATACACTGAAGCTTTCTTT
. | TRBJ2-7 | TRBV20-1 | TRBD1 | CSATRTGEGYEQYF | TGCAGTGCTACTCGGACAGGGGAAGGGTACGAGCAGTACTTC
few | TRBJ2-5 | TRBV12-3/TRBV12-4 | TRBD2 | CASSASASGIIRTQYF | TGTGCCAGCAGTGCGTCGGCTAGCGGGATTATAAGGACCCAGTACTTC
. | TRBJ1-1 | TRBV7-8 | . | CASSLSRGREAFF | TGTGCCAGCAGCTTAAGTCGGGGGAGGGAAGCTTTCTTT
few | TRBJ1-6 | TRBV2 | . | CASSEASRVMHF | TGTGCCAGCAGTGAAGCATCCAGGGTCATGCACTTT
. | TRBJ1-4 | TRBV7-9 | . | CASSSPLSTAINEKLFF | TGTGCCAGCAGCTCCCCCCTGTCGACGGCTATTAATGAAAAACTGTTTTTT
. | TRBJ1-5 | TRBV7-2 | . | CASSSGVGGGQPQHF | TGTGCCAGCAGTTCCGGGGTCGGGGGCGGTCAGCCCCAGCATTTT
. | TRBJ2-3 | TRBV5-4 | . | CASSLDPQDTQYF | TGTGCCAGCAGCTTGGACCCCCAGGATACGCAGTATTTT
. | TRBJ1-5 | TRBV19 | . | CASSIWREGNQPQHF | TGTGCCAGTAGTATCTGGAGGGAGGGCAATCAGCCCCAGCATTTT
. | TRBJ2-4 | TRBV6-2/TRBV6-3 | TRBD2 | CASYKSGRGNIQYF | TGTGCCAGCTACAAAAGCGGGAGAGGAAACATTCAGTACTTC
. | TRBJ1-1 | TRBV7-2 | . | CASSLLVKGTEAFF | TGTGCCAGCAGCTTACTGGTTAAGGGAACTGAAGCTTTCTTT
. | TRBJ2-1 | TRBV3-1 | TRBD2 | CASSQGRLAGDNEQFF | TGTGCCAGCAGCCAGGGTAGACTAGCGGGAGACAATGAGCAGTTCTTC
many | TRBJ2-6 | TRBV5-1 | . | CASSPAAGANVLTF | TGCGCCAGCAGCCCTGCAGCTGGGGCCAACGTCCTGACTTTC
few | TRBJ2-1 | TRBV7-8 | TRBD1 | CASSLDSLAGGKETYNEQFF | TGTGCCAGCAGCTTAGATTCTTTGGCAGGGGGCAAGGAGACCTACAATGAGCAGTTCTTC
few | TRBJ2-1 | TRBV29-1 | TRBD2 | CSVVPRGSSSGEQFF | TGCAGCGTTGTACCTCGCGGGAGCTCCTCGGGGGAGCAGTTCTTC
. | TRBJ1-1 | TRBV7-8 | TRBD1 | CASSPRTGTGLGAFF | TGTGCCAGCAGCCCCCGAACCGGGACAGGGTTAGGGGCTTTCTTT
. | TRBJ1-4 | TRBV10-3 | . | CAISDPTQGGEKLFF | TGTGCCATCAGTGACCCGACCCAGGGTGGTGAAAAACTGTTTTTT
once | TRBJ1-6 | TRBV7-2 | TRBD1 | CASSRYCGTGAPPLHF | TGTGCCAGCAGCAGATACTGCGGGACAGGGGCGCCCCCCCTCCACTTT
. | TRBJ2-3 | TRBV7-2 | . | CASSLVSITTDTQYF | TGTGCCAGCAGCTTAGTGTCAATCACCACAGATACGCAGTATTTT
. | TRBJ1-4 | TRBV28 | . | CASSPGDEKLFF | TGTGCCAGCAGTCCGGGAGATGAAAAACTGTTTTTT
. | TRBJ2-7 | TRBV20-1 | TRBD2 | CSARVAGVSEQYF | TGCAGTGCTAGAGTAGCGGGAGTTTCCGAGCAGTACTTC
many | TRBJ2-4 | TRBV7-2 | TRBD1 | CASSRWTGETIQYF | TGTGCCAGCAGCCGCTGGACAGGGGAGACCATTCAGTACTTC
few | TRBJ2-7 | TRBV4-1 | . | CASSQGRESIEQYF | TGCGCCAGCAGCCAGGGAAGGGAGTCCATCGAGCAGTACTTC
. | TRBJ1-4 | TRBV10-3 | . | CAISESSVEKLFF | TGTGCCATCAGTGAGTCGAGTGTGGAAAAACTGTTTTTT
. | TRBJ2-1 | TRBV6-6 | . | CASSYPLRDEQFF | TGTGCCAGCAGTTACCCTCTTCGCGATGAGCAGTTCTTC
. | TRBJ1-1 | TRBV28 | . | CASSPYGTNTEAFF | TGTGCCAGCAGTCCGTATGGGACGAACACTGAAGCTTTCTTT
few | TRBJ1-3 | TRBV7-8 | . | CASSLVVGRSSGNTIYF | TGTGCCAGCAGCTTAGTGGTGGGCCGGAGCTCTGGAAACACCATATATTTT
. | TRBJ1-1 | TRBV15 | . | CATSREAEAFF | TGTGCCACCAGCAGAGAAGCTGAAGCTTTCTTT
. | TRBJ2-3 | TRBV4-3 | TRBD2 | CASSQELAGVDTQYF | TGCGCCAGCAGCCAGGAATTAGCGGGAGTAGATACGCAGTATTTT
. | TRBJ1-1 | TRBV3-1 | . | CASTSVRGTEAFF | TGTGCCAGCACCTCCGTCCGAGGGACTGAAGCTTTCTTT
. | TRBJ2-3 | TRBV27 | . | CASTRTFLAQGTQYF | TGTGCCAGCACCCGGACGTTTTTGGCTCAGGGTACGCAGTATTTT
. | TRBJ2-2 | TRBV9 | . | CASSVAVRVGTGELFF | TGTGCCAGCAGCGTGGCTGTCAGAGTCGGCACCGGGGAGCTGTTTTTT
. | TRBJ1-5 | TRBV7-2 | . | CASSSIGGNRQPQHF | TGTGCCAGCAGCTCCATCGGGGGGAATCGTCAGCCCCAGCATTTT
few | TRBJ1-1 | TRBV27 | TRBD1 | CASSLGTGVAEAFF | TGTGCCAGCAGTTTAGGGACAGGGGTGGCTGAAGCTTTCTTT
few | TRBJ2-3 | TRBV27 | . | CASSWKSSTDTQYF | TGTGCCAGCAGTTGGAAGTCTAGCACAGATACGCAGTATTTT
many | TRBJ2-3 | TRBV7-2 | . | CASSLVLAPADYTQYF | TGTGCCAGCAGCTTAGTCCTAGCCCCAGCTGACTATACGCAGTATTTT
. | TRBJ2-5 | TRBV5-1 | . | CASSLDAGGETQYF | TGCGCCAGCAGCTTGGATGCTGGTGGGGAGACCCAGTACTTC
few | TRBJ2-5 | TRBV12-3/TRBV12-4 | TRBD2 | CASSLSGLASETQYF | TGTGCCAGCAGTTTATCAGGACTAGCTTCAGAGACCCAGTACTTC
. | TRBJ2-1 | TRBV19 | . | CASKVGLLSSYNEQFF | TGTGCCAGTAAAGTGGGTCTGTTGAGCTCCTACAATGAGCAGTTCTTC
. | TRBJ2-7 | TRBV15 | TRBD1 | CATSREPGQADEQYF | TGTGCCACCAGCAGGGAACCGGGACAGGCTGACGAGCAGTACTTC
. | TRBJ2-1 | TRBV29-1 | . | CSVRRVGPYNEQFF | TGCAGCGTCCGAAGAGTGGGTCCCTACAATGAGCAGTTCTTC
. | TRBJ2-3 | TRBV6-2/TRBV6-3 | TRBD2 | CASNRPSGATDTQYF | TGTGCCAGCAACAGACCTAGCGGGGCCACAGATACGCAGTATTTT
. | TRBJ1-4 | TRBV28 | TRBD1 | CASSGSGQGNEKLFF | TGTGCCAGCAGTGGATCGGGACAGGGAAATGAAAAACTGTTTTTT
. | TRBJ2-4 | TRBV24-1 | TRBD1 | CATSDSPGQGDKNIQYF | TGTGCCACCAGTGATTCTCCGGGACAGGGGGACAAAAACATTCAGTACTTC
many | TRBJ2-2 | TRBV12-3/TRBV12-4 | . | CASSLTLNTGELFF | TGTGCCAGCAGTTTGACATTGAACACCGGGGAGCTGTTTTTT
many | TRBJ1-2 | TRBV19 | . | CASSPDSLYGYTF | TGTGCCAGTAGCCCTGACAGTTTATATGGCTACACCTTC
. | TRBJ2-1 | TRBV27 | . | CASSQGLVQFF | TGTGCCAGCAGTCAGGGTTTAGTGCAGTTCTTC
. | TRBJ2-1 | TRBV7-3 | . | CASSLNPGGSSNEQFF | TGTGCCAGCAGCTTAAACCCTGGGGGATCATCAAATGAGCAGTTCTTC